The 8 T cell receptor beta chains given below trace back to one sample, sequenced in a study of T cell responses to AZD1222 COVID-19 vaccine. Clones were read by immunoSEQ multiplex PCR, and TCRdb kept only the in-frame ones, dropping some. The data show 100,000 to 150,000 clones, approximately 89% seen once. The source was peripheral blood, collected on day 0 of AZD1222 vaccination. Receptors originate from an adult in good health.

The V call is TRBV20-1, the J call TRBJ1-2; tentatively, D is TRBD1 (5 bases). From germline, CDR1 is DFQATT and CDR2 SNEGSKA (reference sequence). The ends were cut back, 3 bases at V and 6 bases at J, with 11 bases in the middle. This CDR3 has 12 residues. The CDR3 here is CSASKGEDGYTF. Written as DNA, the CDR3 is TGCAGTGCTAGTAAAGGGGAGGATGGCTACACCTTC.

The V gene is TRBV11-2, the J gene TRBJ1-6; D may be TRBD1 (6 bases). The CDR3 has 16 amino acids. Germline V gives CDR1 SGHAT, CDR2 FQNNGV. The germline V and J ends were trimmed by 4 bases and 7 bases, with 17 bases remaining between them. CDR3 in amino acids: CASSSRGGSGNSPLHF. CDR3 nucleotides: TGTGCCAGCAGCTCCCGAGGGGGTTCGGGGAATTCACCCCTCCACTTT.

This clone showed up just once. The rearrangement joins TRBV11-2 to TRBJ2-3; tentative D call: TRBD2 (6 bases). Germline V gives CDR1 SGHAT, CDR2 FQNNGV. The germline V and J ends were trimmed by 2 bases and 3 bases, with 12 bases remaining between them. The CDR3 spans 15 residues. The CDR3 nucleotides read TGTGCCAGCAGCTTACGGGGGAGTGATACAGATACGCAGTATTTT. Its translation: CASSLRGSDTDTQYF.

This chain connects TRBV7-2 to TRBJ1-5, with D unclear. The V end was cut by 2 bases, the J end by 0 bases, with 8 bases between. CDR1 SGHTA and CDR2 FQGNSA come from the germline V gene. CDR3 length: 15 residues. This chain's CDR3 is CASSLTTVSNQPQHF. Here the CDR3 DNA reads TGTGCCAGCAGCTTAACTACAGTTAGCAATCAGCCCCAGCATTTT.

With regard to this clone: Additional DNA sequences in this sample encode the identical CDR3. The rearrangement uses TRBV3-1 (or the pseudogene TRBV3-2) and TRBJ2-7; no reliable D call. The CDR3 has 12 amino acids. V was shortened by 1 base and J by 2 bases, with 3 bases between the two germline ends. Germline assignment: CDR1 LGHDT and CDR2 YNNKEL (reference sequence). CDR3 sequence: CASSQGPYEQYF. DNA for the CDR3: TGTGCCAGCAGCCAAGGGCCCTACGAGCAGTACTTC.

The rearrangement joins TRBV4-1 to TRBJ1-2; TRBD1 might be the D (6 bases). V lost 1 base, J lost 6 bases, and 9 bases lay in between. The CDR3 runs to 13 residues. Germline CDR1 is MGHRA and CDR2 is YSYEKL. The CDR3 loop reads CASSQGGAHGYTF. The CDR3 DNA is TGCGCCAGCAGCCAAGGGGGGGCCCATGGCTACACCTTC.

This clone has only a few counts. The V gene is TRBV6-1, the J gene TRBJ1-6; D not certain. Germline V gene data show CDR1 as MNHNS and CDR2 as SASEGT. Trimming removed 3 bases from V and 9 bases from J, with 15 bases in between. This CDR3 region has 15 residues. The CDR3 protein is CASSDVGSLSSPLHF. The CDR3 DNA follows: TGTGCCAGCAGTGATGTAGGGTCCCTTAGTTCACCCCTCCACTTT.

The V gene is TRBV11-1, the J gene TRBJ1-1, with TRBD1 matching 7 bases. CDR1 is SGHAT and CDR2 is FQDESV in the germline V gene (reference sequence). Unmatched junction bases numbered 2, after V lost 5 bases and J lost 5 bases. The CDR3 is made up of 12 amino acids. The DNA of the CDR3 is TGTGCCAGCAGCAGGGGGCGGACTGAAGCTTTCTTT. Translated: CASSRGRTEAFF. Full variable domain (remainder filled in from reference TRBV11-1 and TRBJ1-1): EAEVAQSPRYKITEKSQAVAFWCDPISGHATLYWYRQILGQGPELLVQFQDESVVDDSQLPKDRFSAERLKGVDSTLKIQPAELGDSAMYLCASSRGRTEAFFGQGTRLTVV.